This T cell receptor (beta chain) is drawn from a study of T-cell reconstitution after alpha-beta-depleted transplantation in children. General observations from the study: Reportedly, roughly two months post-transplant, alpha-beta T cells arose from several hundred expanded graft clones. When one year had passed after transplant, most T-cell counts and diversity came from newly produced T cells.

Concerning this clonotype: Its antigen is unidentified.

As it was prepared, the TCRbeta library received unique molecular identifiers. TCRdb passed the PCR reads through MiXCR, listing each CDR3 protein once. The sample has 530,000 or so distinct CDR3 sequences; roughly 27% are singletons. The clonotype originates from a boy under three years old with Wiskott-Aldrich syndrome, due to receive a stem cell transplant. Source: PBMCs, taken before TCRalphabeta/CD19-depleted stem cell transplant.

CDR3 sequence (DNA): TGCAGTGCTAGCGGGACAGGGTCCAACGAGCAGTACTTC. Translation gives CSASGTGSNEQYF. V is TRBV20-1 and J is TRBJ2-7, with 9 bases aligning to TRBD1. CDR1 is DFQATT, CDR2 SNEGSKA, per germline (reference sequence). The CDR3 is made up of 13 amino acids. Unmatched junction bases numbered 5, after V lost 3 bases and J lost 5 bases.